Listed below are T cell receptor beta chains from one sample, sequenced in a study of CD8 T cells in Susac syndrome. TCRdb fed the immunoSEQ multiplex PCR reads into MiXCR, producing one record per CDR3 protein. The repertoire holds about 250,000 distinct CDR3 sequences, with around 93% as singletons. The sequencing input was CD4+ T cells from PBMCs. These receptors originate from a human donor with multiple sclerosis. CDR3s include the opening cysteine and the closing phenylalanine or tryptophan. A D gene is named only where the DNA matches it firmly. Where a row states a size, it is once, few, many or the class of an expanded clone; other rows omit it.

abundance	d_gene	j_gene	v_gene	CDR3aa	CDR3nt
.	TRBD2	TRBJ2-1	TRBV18	CASSPESLKIQKLAGGQFF	TGTGCCAGCTCACCAGAATCTCTGAAAATTCAGAAGCTAGCGGGAGGGCAGTTCTTC
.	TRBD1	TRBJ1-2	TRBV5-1	CASSLDRGPGGYTF	TGCGCCAGCAGCTTGGACAGGGGGCCTGGTGGCTACACCTTC
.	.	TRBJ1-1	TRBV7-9	CASSFDRFMNTEAFF	TGTGCCAGCAGCTTCGACAGATTCATGAACACTGAAGCTTTCTTT
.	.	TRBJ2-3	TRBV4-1	CASSQGQLTDTQYF	TGCGCCAGCAGCCAAGGTCAGCTCACAGATACGCAGTATTTT
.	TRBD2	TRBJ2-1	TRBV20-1	CSAPASGNAYNEQFF	TGCAGTGCTCCGGCTAGCGGGAACGCCTACAATGAGCAGTTCTTC
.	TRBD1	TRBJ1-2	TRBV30	CAWSGQGPRYGYTF	TGTGCCTGGTCCGGACAGGGACCGCGCTATGGCTACACCTTC
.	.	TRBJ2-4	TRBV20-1	CSAGPIVVAKNIQYF	TGCAGTGCCGGGCCCATAGTGGTAGCCAAAAACATTCAGTACTTC
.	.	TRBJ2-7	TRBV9	CASSLTGNPPLEQYF	TGTGCCAGCAGCTTAACAGGTAATCCCCCCCTGGAGCAGTACTTC
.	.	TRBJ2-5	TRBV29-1	CSALPQETQYF	TGCAGTGCACTCCCCCAAGAGACCCAGTACTTC
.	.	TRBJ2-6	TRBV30	CAWSWSGTGANVLTF	TGTGCCTGGAGTTGGTCGGGGACCGGGGCCAACGTCCTGACTTTC
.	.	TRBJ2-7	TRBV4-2	CASSQTASVYEQYF	TGTGCCAGCAGCCAGACAGCCTCTGTCTACGAGCAGTACTTC
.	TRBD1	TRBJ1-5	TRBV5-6	CASSRGQYQPQHF	TGTGCCAGCAGCCGGGGACAGTATCAGCCCCAGCATTTT
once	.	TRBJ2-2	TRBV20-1	CSARPDFPAGELFF	TGCAGTGCTAGACCGGACTTCCCCGCCGGGGAGCTGTTTTTT
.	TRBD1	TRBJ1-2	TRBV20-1	CSAGGSGTAYGYTF	TGCAGTGCTGGTGGGTCCGGGACAGCGTATGGCTACACCTTC
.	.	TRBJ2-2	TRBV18	CASSPRDTTGELFF	TGTGCCAGCTCACCCAGGGACACCACCGGGGAGCTGTTTTTT
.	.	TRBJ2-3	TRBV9	CASSVARDTQYF	TGTGCCAGCAGCGTAGCTAGAGATACGCAGTATTTT
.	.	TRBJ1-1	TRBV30	CAWSADRNTEAFF	TGTGCCTGGAGTGCGGACAGGAACACTGAAGCTTTCTTT
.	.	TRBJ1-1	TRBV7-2	CASSLEGGPDTEAFF	TGTGCCAGCAGCTTAGAGGGGGGCCCCGACACTGAAGCTTTCTTT
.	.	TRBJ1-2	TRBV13	CASSLSSLYGYTF	TGTGCCAGCAGCTTAAGCTCCCTCTATGGCTACACCTTC
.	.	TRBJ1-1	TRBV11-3	CASSLTKTAAEAFF	TGTGCCAGCAGCTTAACCAAGACAGCCGCTGAAGCTTTCTTT
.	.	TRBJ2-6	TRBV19	CASSVSGVSGANVLTF	TGTGCCAGTAGTGTTTCAGGGGTATCTGGGGCCAACGTCCTGACTTTC
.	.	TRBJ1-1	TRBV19	CASSGRSQRGVNTEAFF	TGTGCCAGTAGTGGTCGGTCCCAGCGGGGAGTGAACACTGAAGCTTTCTTT
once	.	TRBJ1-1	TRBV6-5	CASSYSMQGGTEAFF	TGTGCCAGCAGTTACTCGATGCAGGGAGGCACTGAAGCTTTCTTT
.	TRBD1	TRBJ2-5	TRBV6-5	CASSSQDRQEQETQYF	TGTGCCAGCAGTTCCCAGGACAGGCAAGAACAAGAGACCCAGTACTTC
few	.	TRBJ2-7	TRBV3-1	CASSPNGGEQYF	TGTGCCAGCAGCCCAAACGGTGGCGAGCAGTACTTC
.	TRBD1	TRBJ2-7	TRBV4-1	CASSHSHRDRGSEQYF	TGCGCCAGCAGCCATAGTCACCGGGACAGGGGAAGCGAGCAGTACTTC
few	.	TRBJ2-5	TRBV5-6	CASSLVPGETQYF	TGTGCCAGCAGCTTGGTCCCCGGAGAGACCCAGTACTTC
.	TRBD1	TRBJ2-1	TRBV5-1	CASSLDDRVLDEQFF	TGCGCCAGCAGCTTGGATGACAGGGTCTTGGATGAGCAGTTCTTC
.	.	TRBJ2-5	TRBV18	CASSPPRLQGYQETQYF	TGTGCCAGCTCACCCCCACGCTTACAGGGATACCAAGAGACCCAGTACTTC
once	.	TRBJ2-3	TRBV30	CAWQDRDTQYF	TGTGCCTGGCAGGACCGGGATACGCAGTATTTT
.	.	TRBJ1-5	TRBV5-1	CASSLDPETQPQHF	TGCGCCAGCAGCTTGGACCCGGAAACTCAGCCCCAGCATTTT
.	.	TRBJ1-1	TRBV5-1	CASSPERNMNTEAFF	TGCGCCAGCAGCCCAGAACGTAACATGAACACTGAAGCTTTCTTT
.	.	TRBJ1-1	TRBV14	CASSQGIGRWKNTEAFF	TGTGCCAGCAGCCAAGGAATCGGACGGTGGAAGAACACTGAAGCTTTCTTT
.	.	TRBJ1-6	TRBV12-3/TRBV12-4	CASSFGGGSGAGSPLHF	TGTGCCAGCAGTTTTGGGGGGGGTTCAGGGGCCGGATCACCCCTCCACTTT
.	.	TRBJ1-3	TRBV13	CASTSKGPGNTIYF	TGTGCCAGCACGAGCAAAGGCCCTGGAAACACCATATATTTT
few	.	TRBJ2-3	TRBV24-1	CATGGGQQGPTDTQYF	TGTGCCACCGGCGGGGGACAACAGGGGCCCACAGATACGCAGTATTTT
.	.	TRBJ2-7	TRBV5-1	CASSLAGTTYEQYF	TGCGCCAGCAGCTTGGCCGGGACAACCTACGAGCAGTACTTC
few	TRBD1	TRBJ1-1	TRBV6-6	CASSRQGHTEAFF	TGTGCCAGCAGTCGACAGGGCCACACTGAAGCTTTCTTT
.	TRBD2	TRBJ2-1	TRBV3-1	CASNRGGSYNEQFF	TGTGCCAGCAACCGGGGGGGCTCCTACAATGAGCAGTTCTTC
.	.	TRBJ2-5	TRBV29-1	CSALDSGGSQETQYF	TGCAGCGCCCTGGACAGCGGTGGGTCACAAGAGACCCAGTACTTC
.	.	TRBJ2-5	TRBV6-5	CASSPGDQETQYF	TGTGCCAGCAGTCCGGGAGACCAAGAGACCCAGTACTTC
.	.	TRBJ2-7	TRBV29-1	CSAILNGNEQYF	TGCAGCGCAATCCTTAACGGGAACGAGCAGTACTTC
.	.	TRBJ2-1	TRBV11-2	CASTQSSVYNEQFF	TGTGCCAGCACCCAATCTAGCGTATACAATGAGCAGTTCTTC
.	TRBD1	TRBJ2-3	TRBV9	CASSSKTGADTQYF	TGTGCCAGCAGCTCCAAGACAGGGGCAGATACGCAGTATTTT
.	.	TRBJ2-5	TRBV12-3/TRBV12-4	CASSKPPMVGLKETQYF	TGTGCCAGCAGTAAACCCCCCATGGTGGGGCTTAAGGAGACCCAGTACTTC
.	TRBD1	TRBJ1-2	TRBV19	CASSMDRDYGYTF	TGTGCCAGTAGTATGGACAGGGACTATGGCTACACCTTC
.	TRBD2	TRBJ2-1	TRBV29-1	CSVRQKSRRPSGTYNEQFF	TGCAGCGTTAGACAGAAGTCAAGGCGTCCTAGCGGGACTTACAATGAGCAGTTCTTC
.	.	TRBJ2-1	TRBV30	CAWKVMGSYNEQFF	TGTGCCTGGAAGGTAATGGGTTCCTACAATGAGCAGTTCTTC
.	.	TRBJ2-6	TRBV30	CAVGWGTLSSGANVLTF	TGTGCCGTCGGATGGGGGACCCTAAGCTCTGGGGCCAACGTCCTGACTTTC
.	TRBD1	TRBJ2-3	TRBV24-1	CATSDNTGVGTDTQYF	TGTGCCACCAGTGACAACACAGGGGTTGGCACAGATACGCAGTATTTT
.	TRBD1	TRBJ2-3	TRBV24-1	CATSDFDRGGTDTQYF	TGTGCCACCAGTGACTTTGACAGGGGTGGCACAGATACGCAGTATTTT
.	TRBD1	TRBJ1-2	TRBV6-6	CASSPGQSINYGYTF	TGTGCCAGCAGCCCGGGACAGTCGATTAACTATGGCTACACCTTC
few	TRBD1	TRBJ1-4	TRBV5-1	CASSQGQANEKLFF	TGCGCCAGCAGCCAGGGACAGGCTAATGAAAAACTGTTTTTT